Below are 10 T cell receptor beta chains sequenced from a single sample in a study of blood T cell repertoires in COVID-19. Only in-frame clones appear in the TCRdb table, and some are missing; sequencing was by immunoSEQ multiplex PCR. The sample lists some 150,000 clones, 75% to 90% occurring once. Sequencing was carried out using peripheral blood. Receptors were obtained from a woman over 75 with acute or convalescent COVID-19.

This chain connects TRBV6-1 to TRBJ1-3; D remains unclear. There are 15 residues in the CDR3. V was pared by 2 bases and J by 1 base, with 9 bases between. Germline loops: CDR1 MNHNS, CDR2 SASEGT. The CDR3: CASSEFAVSGNTIYF. The CDR3 bases are TGTGCCAGCAGTGAATTCGCAGTTTCTGGAAACACCATATATTTT.

The chain joins TRBV3-1 (or the pseudogene TRBV3-2) to TRBJ2-5, with D possibly being TRBD1 (6 bases). The germline CDR1 and CDR2 sequences are LGHDT and YNNKEL (reference sequence). The V end lost 6 bases, the J end lost 4 bases, and 21 bases lay between the germline ends. This CDR3 spans 16 amino acids. The CDR3 spells CASRPHRDTSRETQYF. The CDR3 bases are TGTGCCAGCAGGCCCCACCGGGACACCTCCAGAGAGACCCAGTACTTC.

The DNA of the CDR3 is TGTGCCAGCAGCCCCAGGTTGACAGGGACCTACGAGCAGTACTTC. Its translation is CASSPRLTGTYEQYF. The chain carries TRBV7-2 and TRBJ2-7; TRBD1 agrees at 7 bases. The V gene's germline CDR1 is SGHTA and CDR2 FQGNSA. The CDR3 length is 15 residues. Germline trimming cut 5 bases from V and 2 bases from J; bases unmatched to any gene: 9.

The rearrangement joins TRBV2 to TRBJ2-2; a weak D match, TRBD1 (6 bases). V lost 7 bases to trimming and J lost 1 base, with 13 bases between them. This CDR3 region has 15 residues. The germline CDR1 and CDR2 sequences are SNHLY and FYNNEI. CDR3 nucleotides: TGTGCCAGCACATTTCAGGGGCGGAACACCGGGGAGCTGTTTTTT. Its translation: CASTFQGRNTGELFF.

This clone was found a few times. The rearrangement joins TRBV2 to TRBJ1-2, with D unresolved. The CDR3 extends over 12 amino acids. V was shortened by 7 bases and J by 6 bases, with 12 bases between the two germline ends. From germline, CDR1 is SNHLY and CDR2 FYNNEI. The DNA of the CDR3 is TGTGCCAGCATCGACCTACGGGATGGCTACACCTTC. Translating it yields CASIDLRDGYTF.

The genes are TRBV5-4 and TRBJ2-5; 8 bases agree with TRBD2. The CDR3 runs 15 residues. V was pared by 3 bases and J by 4 bases, with 8 bases of the junction left unmatched. The germline gives CDR1 SGHNT, CDR2 YYREEE (reference sequence). CDR3 sequence (DNA): TGTGCCAGCAGCTACAGACTAGCGTGGTCAGAGACCCAGTACTTC. It codes for CASSYRLAWSETQYF.

The chain has TRBV3-1 (or the pseudogene TRBV3-2) and TRBJ2-1, with D maybe TRBD2 (6 bases). Germline values: CDR1 LGHDT, CDR2 YNNKEL (reference sequence). The CDR3 contains 17 residues. V lost 4 bases and J 4 bases, leaving 20 bases between the germline ends. The CDR3 here is CASSPNTGARAYNEQFF. The DNA of the CDR3 is TGTGCCAGCAGCCCAAACACGGGAGCACGGGCTTACAATGAGCAGTTCTTC.

The chain uses TRBV7-2 and TRBJ2-1; a possible D gene is TRBD1 (5 bases). The germline V gene has CDR1 SGHTA and CDR2 FQGNSA. Trimming shortened V by 3 bases and J by 4 bases, and 7 bases separated the two germline ends. This CDR3 comprises 13 residues. The CDR3 loop reads CASSFRQYNEQFF. CDR3 coding DNA: TGTGCCAGCAGCTTTCGACAGTACAATGAGCAGTTCTTC.

V usage is TRBV2 and J usage is TRBJ2-7, with 10 bases lining up with TRBD1. The V gene end was trimmed by 8 bases and the J gene end by 2 bases; junction bases not matched to a gene: 3. CDR1 is SNHLY, CDR2 FYNNEI, per germline. The CDR3 consists of 13 residues. The CDR3: CASGGQGTYEQYF. CDR3 in DNA: TGTGCCAGCGGGGGACAGGGGACCTACGAGCAGTACTTC.

The rearrangement uses TRBV6-5 and TRBJ2-7, with D possibly TRBD1 on 8 matching bases. Trimming took off 7 bases at V and 4 bases at J, with 20 bases between the two ends. Germline V gives CDR1 MNHEY, CDR2 SVGAGI. CDR3 length: 15 amino acids. CDR3 amino acids: CASNNAHRGGYEQYF. In DNA form, the CDR3 reads TGTGCCAGCAATAACGCCCACAGGGGGGGGTACGAGCAGTACTTC.